Below are 21 T cell receptor beta chains sequenced from a single sample in a study of tumor-infiltrating lymphocytes in primary liver carcinoma. The authors made TCR beta cDNA from approximately 500 ng total RNA with a constant-region primer. Nested multiplex PCR, run for three rounds with slightly modified ARM-PCR, yielded TCR beta libraries. Each of the first two PCR rounds ran nine to ten cycles with TRBV1-TRBV30 forward and C-beta reverse primers. TCRdb passed the multiplex PCR reads through MiXCR, listing each CDR3 protein once. This sample yields some 190,000 distinct CDR3 sequences, of which 60% are seen a single time; about 72% belongs to the top ten. The blood RNA (from unsorted whole blood) was obtained, and germline DNA was also extracted. Sequencing was done on a sample of peripheral blood. These receptors came from a man aged 40-50 years with primary liver carcinoma and hepatitis B virus infection.

As to this clonotype: A much larger clone lies one base from this, so it may be a read error. The chain combines TRBV10-3 with TRBJ2-1; the D call may be TRBD1 or TRBD2 (5 bases each). Germline V CDR1 and CDR2: ENHRY, SYGVKD. V shed 10 bases and J shed 0 bases, with 16 bases lying between them. This CDR3 comprises 15 residues. The CDR3: CATERGVGSYNEQFF. The CDR3 DNA follows: TGTGCCACGGAGAGGGGCGTGGGCTCCTACAATGAGCAGTTCTTC.

The chain couples TRBV6-1 to TRBJ2-1; TRBD1 might be the D (6 bases). CDR1 and CDR2 (germline): MNHNS, SASEGT. The CDR3 loop spans 15 amino acids. Trimming removed 7 bases from V and 2 bases from J, with 15 bases in between. CDR3 sequence (DNA): TGTGCCAGCATTTGGACAGCCGGACCCTACAATGAGCAGTTCTTC. This translates into CASIWTAGPYNEQFF.

Worth noting for this clonotype: No conserved phenylalanine or tryptophan is present at the end of the CDR3, so a read error is the likely explanation. The gene calls are TRBV11-2 and TRBJ2-5, with no clear D. CDR3 size: 17 residues. Germline-derived CDR1 and CDR2 are SGHAT and FQNNGV. CDR3 DNA: TGTTCCAGCAGCTTAGTGCATGGTCTAGGGATTCAAGAGACCCAGTACGTC. Translated: CSSSLVHGLGIQETQYV.

This clonotype occurred a few times. The V gene is TRBV5-5, the J gene TRBJ2-2; D is ambiguous. The length of the CDR3 is 15 residues. V lost 0 bases and J 1 base, leaving 7 bases between the germline ends. Germline CDR1 reads SGHKS; CDR2 reads YYEKEE (reference sequence). The CDR3 DNA is TGTGCCAGCAGCTTGGGATACGGGAACACCGGGGAGCTGTTTTTT. This translates into CASSLGYGNTGELFF.

J is TRBJ2-1 and V is TRBV6-1; 11 bases agree with TRBD2. This CDR3 is 11 amino acids long. Trimming cost V 7 bases and J 14 bases; bases outside gene matches: 4. Germline V gene sequence: CDR1 MNHNS, CDR2 SASEGT. CDR3 protein: CASILAGEKFF. CDR3 bases: TGTGCCAGCATACTAGCGGGAGAGAAGTTCTTC.

Points on this clonotype: Lacking the conserved final phenylalanine or tryptophan, this CDR3 likely reflects a read error. The chain combines TRBV6-2 or TRBV6-3 with TRBJ2-3, with D uncertain. Between the trimmed V and J ends, which lost 0 bases and 3 bases, there was a span of 7 bases. Germline CDR1 MNHEY, CDR2 SVGEGT. The CDR3 is made up of 14 amino acids. CDR3 sequence (DNA): TGTGCCAGCAGTTACTCCCACATGACAGATACGCAGTATTCT. Translating gives CASSYSHMTDTQYS.

The chain employs TRBV6-5 and TRBJ2-1, with TRBD2 matching over 7 bases. The CDR3 extends over 15 amino acids. V lost 0 bases, J lost 2 bases, and 1 base stayed unmatched. Germline CDR1 reads MNHEY; CDR2 reads SVGAGI. In nucleotides, the CDR3 is TGTGCCAGCAGTTACTCCGCGGGGGCCTACAATGAGCAGTTCTTC. This sequence encodes CASSYSAGAYNEQFF.

Comments on this clonotype: This CDR3 is missing its conserved last phenylalanine or tryptophan, likely due to a read error. The V call is TRBV28, the J call TRBJ2-7; D may be TRBD2 (5 bases). There are 15 residues in the CDR3. Germline values: CDR1 MDHEN, CDR2 SYDVKM. V was cut by 3 bases and J by 1 base, with 13 bases left in between. The chain's CDR3 is CASSFLAGASYEQYS. The CDR3 coding sequence is TGTGCCAGCAGTTTTCTGGCGGGCGCTTCCTACGAGCAGTACTCC.

This clonotype was found many times. The V call is TRBV29-1, the J call TRBJ2-2; TRBD1 matches 8 bases. The junction had 9 bases not matched to a gene; V was cut back by 6 bases and J by 3 bases. There are 15 residues in the CDR3. The V gene's germline CDR1 is SQVTM and CDR2 ANQGSEA. The CDR3 here is CSVYDRGPYTGELFF. Here the CDR3 DNA reads TGCAGCGTCTATGACAGGGGTCCCTACACCGGGGAGCTGTTTTTT.

Details on this clonotype: One junction end disagrees with the germline gene, perhaps due to a read error. V usage is TRBV19 and J usage is TRBJ1-1, with 8 bases identical to TRBD1. The CDR3 covers 14 residues. The V gene's germline CDR1 is LNHDA and CDR2 SQIVND (reference sequence). The CDR3 spells CASSTRQGTAEASF. In nucleotides, the CDR3 is TGTGCCAGTAGTACCCGACAGGGGACTGCTGAAGCTTCCTTT.

Here the CDR3 DNA reads TGTGCCAGCAGCTGGGGACGACAGAGGGGCTACGAGCAGTACTTC. Translated: CASSWGRQRGYEQYF. The chain uses TRBV11-2 and TRBJ2-7, with D perhaps assigned TRBD1 or TRBD2 (5 bases each). Germline V lookup: CDR1 SGHAT, CDR2 FQNNGV. This CDR3 is built from 15 residues. Trimming removed 4 bases at V and 3 bases at J, with 16 bases between.

This clonotype showed up just a few times. The chain links TRBV7-8 to TRBJ1-1; no definite D call. From germline, CDR1 is SGHVS and CDR2 FQNEAQ. The CDR3 is 12 amino acids. The V end lost 1 base, the J end lost 8 bases, and 8 bases lay between the germline ends. CDR3 nucleotides: TGTGCCAGCAGCTTAGGGGATGACGAAGCTTTCTTT. Residues: CASSLGDDEAFF.

The V and J genes are TRBV11-2 and TRBJ2-7, with D uncertain. CDR1 and CDR2 from the germline V gene are SGHAT and FQNNGV. V was shortened by 7 bases and J by 1 base, with 11 bases between the two germline ends. The CDR3 extends over 13 amino acids. The CDR3 reads CASIQASSYEQYF. The CDR3 DNA reads TGTGCCAGCATCCAGGCGAGTTCCTACGAGCAGTACTTC.

On this clonotype: Likely a read error: the CDR3 ends without its conserved phenylalanine or tryptophan. The chain combines TRBV12-3 or TRBV12-4 with TRBJ2-3, with 12 bases matching TRBD2. The CDR3 is 14 residues long. The junction had 6 bases not matched to a gene; V was cut back by 7 bases and J by 7 bases. The CDR3 DNA sequence: TGTGCCAGCACCACTAGCGGGGGGATAAATACGCAGTATTTG. This translates into CASTTSGGINTQYL.

The chain employs TRBV10-1 and TRBJ2-3; D call uncertain. The CDR3 runs 14 residues. Between the trimmed V and J ends, which lost 2 bases and 0 bases, there was a span of 6 bases. CDR1 and CDR2 from the germline V gene are WNHNN and SYGVQD (reference sequence). This CDR3 is CASSEPRSTDTQYF. CDR3 DNA sequence: TGCGCCAGCAGTGAGCCTAGAAGCACAGATACGCAGTATTTT.

In DNA, the CDR3 is TGTGCCAGCAGTCCGCCGGGACGAGACACAGATACGCAGTATTTT. The encoded protein is CASSPPGRDTDTQYF. This rearrangement joins TRBV12-3 or TRBV12-4 to TRBJ2-3; D may be TRBD1 or TRBD2 (5 bases each). V shed 5 bases and J shed 2 bases, with 14 bases lying between them. This CDR3 is built from 15 residues.

This clonotype appeared a few times. The rearrangement uses TRBV6-5 and TRBJ1-1; D may be TRBD1 (6 bases). Germline V gives CDR1 MNHEY, CDR2 SVGAGI. V was trimmed by 7 bases and J by 4 bases, leaving 22 bases between them. The CDR3 extends over 16 amino acids. The CDR3 bases are TGTGCCAGCATCTCACACCCAGGGAGGGGGGGCACTGAAGCTTTCTTT. This encodes CASISHPGRGGTEAFF.

The chain links TRBV4-1 to TRBJ2-6; D is unresolved. Germline V gene lookup returns CDR1 MGHRA and CDR2 YSYEKL. The CDR3 is 17 residues long. Trimming pared 1 base from V and 2 bases from J, leaving 12 bases between. The CDR3 bases are TGCGCCAGCAGCCAAGCGGAATGGGTAACTGGGGCCAACGTCCTGACTTTC. Translation gives CASSQAEWVTGANVLTF.

Note on this clonotype: At one boundary the junction diverges from the germline segment, which might be a read error. The V and J genes are TRBV11-1 and TRBJ2-7, with a weak D call TRBD1 (5 bases). Germline CDR1 is SGHAT and CDR2 is FQDESV (reference sequence). The CDR3 is 12 residues long. Written as DNA, the CDR3 is TGTGCCGGCAGCATACAGGCCTACGAGCAGTACTTC. Its protein is CAGSIQAYEQYF.

This clonotype appeared a single time. A read error may produce the germline difference seen at one junction end. The V call is TRBV6-1, the J call TRBJ1-5; the D gene is possibly TRBD1 (6 bases). CDR3 length: 13 amino acids. CDR1 is MNHNS and CDR2 is SASEGT in the germline V gene. CDR3 in DNA: TGTACCAGCCTTGACAGGAACCAAGGGCCCCAGCATTTT. This gives the protein CTSLDRNQGPQHF.

Turning to this clonotype: One end of the junction fails to match germline, which may point to a read error. The chain is built from TRBV6-6 and TRBJ2-1, with 9 bases lining up with TRBD1. The CDR3 totals 13 residues. Germline CDR1 is MNHNY and CDR2 is SVGAGI (reference sequence). CDR3 sequence: CASSYRGPNEQFF. In DNA, the CDR3 is TGTGCCAGTAGTTACAGGGGGCCCAATGAGCAGTTCTTC.